Shown below are 26 T cell receptor beta chains from a single sample sequenced in a study of blood T cell repertoires in COVID-19 (dated by TCRdb to 2020 to 2022). Receptors were amplified or captured by the immunoSEQ multiplex PCR assay. TCRdb carries this immuneACCESS record with in-frame sequences only. Its versions omit some clonotypes, under half of them owing to an unresolved V gene in the studies checked, with the rest unexplained. This sample gives fewer than 200,000 clones in total; 80% to 90% of them show up just once. The ten largest clones capture around an eighth of the sample. Specimen: peripheral blood. The source is a woman in her 70s with COVID-19, enrolled during active disease.

The chain employs TRBV11-2 and TRBJ2-2; 12 bases match TRBD2. Losses at the gene ends were 5 bases for V and 5 bases for J; bases not matched to a gene: 9. This CDR3 contains 17 residues. From germline, CDR1 is SGHAT and CDR2 FQNNGV. The CDR3 sequence is CASSLRLAGVGTGELFF. For the CDR3, the DNA is TGTGCCAGCAGCCTGAGACTAGCGGGAGTGGGTACCGGGGAGCTGTTTTTT. The full variable domain, rest sourced from reference TRBV11-2 and TRBJ2-2, is EAGVAQSPRYKIIEKRQSVAFWCNPISGHATLYWYQQILGQGPKLLIQFQNNGVVDDSQLPKDRFSAERLKGVDSTLKIQPAKLEDSAVYLCASSLRLAGVGTGELFFGEGSRLTVL.

This clone was counted only a few times. The genes are TRBV24-1 and TRBJ2-2; a possible D gene is TRBD2 (5 bases). The CDR3 is made up of 19 amino acids. V lost 4 bases and J 6 bases, leaving 26 bases between the germline ends. The germline V gene has CDR1 KGHDR and CDR2 SFDVKD. The CDR3 coding sequence is TGTGCCACCAGTGACAGACAAAAGCCAGGCGGAGGTCGGTCCGGGGAGCTGTTTTTT. Its protein product is CATSDRQKPGGGRSGELFF.

This chain joins TRBV15 and TRBJ1-1, with TRBD1 matching 8 bases. There are 16 residues in the CDR3. Germline V gene sequence: CDR1 LNHNV, CDR2 YYDKDF (reference sequence). V was pared by 3 bases and J by 0 bases, with 6 bases of the junction left unmatched. This CDR3 reads CATSRDRAFVNTEAFF. The CDR3, as DNA: TGTGCCACCAGCAGGGACAGGGCCTTCGTGAACACTGAAGCTTTCTTT.

The V call is TRBV6-1, the J call TRBJ1-4; possibly TRBD1 for D (6 bases). V lost 6 bases to trimming and J lost 4 bases, with 12 bases between them. The CDR3 consists of 14 residues. Germline V gives CDR1 MNHNS, CDR2 SASEGT. The CDR3 sequence: CASSGGGVNEKLFF. In DNA form, the CDR3 reads TGTGCCAGCAGCGGAGGGGGGGTTAATGAAAAACTGTTTTTT.

J is TRBJ2-1 and V is TRBV7-3; 9 bases map to TRBD2. Trimming at V came to 5 bases and at J to 2 bases, leaving 7 bases not matched to a gene. Germline CDR1 SGHTA, CDR2 FQGTGA. This CDR3 contains 16 residues. The CDR3 reads CASSPSTSGTYNEQFF. CDR3 DNA: TGTGCCAGCAGCCCCTCGACTAGCGGTACCTACAATGAGCAGTTCTTC.

This chain uses TRBV6-5 with TRBJ2-7, with 8 bases identical to TRBD1. J was trimmed by 4 bases and V by 6 bases; bases with no gene match: 8. The CDR3 has 14 residues. Germline values: CDR1 MNHEY, CDR2 SVGAGI. The CDR3 region is CASRPDRGGYEQYF. As DNA, the CDR3 is TGTGCCAGCAGGCCTGACAGGGGTGGATACGAGCAGTACTTC.

The chain recombines TRBV6-1 with TRBJ2-1; D gene uncertain. The germline V gene has CDR1 MNHNS and CDR2 SASEGT. Trimming left V 1 base short and J 2 bases short, with 12 bases between. The CDR3 covers 16 residues. The CDR3 DNA is TGTGCCAGCAGTGAAGGGTCGTTAGTTCCCTACAATGAGCAGTTCTTC. Translating gives CASSEGSLVPYNEQFF.

V is TRBV28 and J is TRBJ1-4; the D gene is possibly TRBD1 (5 bases). This CDR3 is built from 13 residues. The V end lost 8 bases, the J end lost 7 bases, and 14 bases lay between the germline ends. The germline V gene encodes CDR1 MDHEN and CDR2 SYDVKM. In nucleotides, the CDR3 is TGTGCCAGCCGACCGGGACTCGGTGAAAAACTGTTTTTT. Its translation: CASRPGLGEKLFF.

CDR3 coding DNA: TGTGCCAGCACCCCCTCGCTGGGAGGGGGTACCGGGGAGCTGTTTTTT. This translates into CASTPSLGGGTGELFF. The rearrangement links TRBV7-3 to TRBJ2-2, with D possibly being TRBD2 (7 bases). The CDR3 totals 16 residues. CDR1 and CDR2 (germline): SGHTA, FQGTGA. The V end was cut by 7 bases, the J end by 5 bases, with 20 bases between.

This sequence joins TRBV12-2 and TRBJ2-7; TRBD2 is taken as the D call from the table, unchecked against the DNA. TRBV12-2 has pseudogene status. CDR3 length: 12 residues. CDR3 in DNA: TGTGCAAGTCTCAAGACTGTCTACGAGCAGTACTTC. As protein: CASLKTVYEQYF.

This clone showed up just once. This chain uses TRBV6-5 with TRBJ1-4; 8 nucleotides line up with TRBD1. Germline V gene data show CDR1 as MNHEY and CDR2 as SVGAGI. V was pared by 6 bases and J by 5 bases, with 5 bases of the junction left unmatched. The CDR3 is 14 amino acids. The CDR3 nucleotides read TGTGCCAGCAGCCTCGGACAGGGCAATGAAAAACTGTTTTTT. This gives the protein CASSLGQGNEKLFF.

V gene TRBV6-7 combines with J gene TRBJ2-7, with 11 bases matching TRBD2. TRBV6-7 is labeled an ORF, and its function is uncertain. The CDR3 covers 16 residues. V lost 0 bases to trimming and J lost 4 bases; unmatched junction nucleotides: 5. The CDR3 region is CASSYSKLAGDYEQYF. The CDR3 coding sequence is TGTGCCAGCAGTTACTCGAAACTAGCGGGAGATTACGAGCAGTACTTC.

V usage is TRBV19 and J usage is TRBJ1-2; 7 bases align to TRBD1. The V gene end was trimmed by 7 bases and the J gene end by 4 bases; junction bases not matched to a gene: 9. Germline V CDR1 and CDR2: LNHDA, SQIVND (reference sequence). The CDR3 has 14 residues. CDR3 bases: TGTGCCAGTATCGGCCAGGGGGAAATCTATGGCTACACCTTC. Translated, it gives CASIGQGEIYGYTF.

This chain uses TRBV4-1 with TRBJ1-2; 9 positions match TRBD1. V lost 0 bases, J lost 6 bases, and 5 bases stayed unmatched. CDR1 is MGHRA and CDR2 is YSYEKL in the germline V gene. The CDR3 loop spans 15 amino acids. CDR3 bases: TGCGCCAGCAGCCAAGAGGGACAGGGCTGGAATGGCTACACCTTC. Residues: CASSQEGQGWNGYTF.

The rearrangement joins TRBV12-5 to TRBJ2-7; 10 nucleotides agree with TRBD2. This CDR3 comprises 21 residues. Germline CDR1 reads LGHNT; CDR2 reads FRNRAP. The V and J ends lost 0 bases and 1 base, in that order; junction bases with no gene match: 18. CDR3 sequence (DNA): TGTGCTAGTGGTTTGGTACTCCCCCCGGCTAGCGGGAGAGACATATCCTACGAGCAGTACTTC. Translating it yields CASGLVLPPASGRDISYEQYF.

The CDR3 nucleotides read TGTGCCTGGAGCGCACGTGTGGGGGCTGGCACTGAAGCTTTCTTT. This sequence encodes CAWSARVGAGTEAFF. The rearrangement uses TRBV30 and TRBJ1-1; the D gene is possibly TRBD1 (6 bases). The CDR3 sequence is 15 residues long. The germline gives CDR1 GTSNPN, CDR2 SVGIG (reference sequence). Trimming took 3 bases from V and 4 from J, leaving 18 bases between them.

The CDR3 is CASSPLGTGAVESGYTF. The CDR3, as DNA: TGTGCCAGCAGCCCCTTGGGGACAGGGGCGGTGGAAAGTGGCTACACCTTC. J is TRBJ1-2 and V is TRBV3-1 (or the pseudogene TRBV3-2); 10 bases fit TRBD1. This CDR3 is built from 17 residues. The germline V gene has CDR1 LGHDT and CDR2 YNNKEL (reference sequence). Trimming at V came to 4 bases and at J to 7 bases, leaving 15 bases not matched to a gene.

The chain links TRBV28 to TRBJ1-4, with D uncertain. V lost 2 bases and J 10 bases, leaving 8 bases between the germline ends. The V gene's germline CDR1 is MDHEN and CDR2 SYDVKM. The CDR3 has 12 amino acids. The CDR3 sequence: CASSLNGGKLFF. The CDR3 nucleotides are TGTGCCAGCAGTTTAAACGGCGGAAAACTGTTTTTT.

This rearrangement joins TRBV12-3 or TRBV12-4 to TRBJ1-2; no clear D. This CDR3 has 11 amino acids. The V end was cut by 9 bases, the J end by 5 bases, with 10 bases between. CDR3 sequence reads: CASSLRYGYTF. Here the CDR3 DNA reads TGTGCCAGTAGCTTACGGTATGGCTACACCTTC.

The table lists this clone with a count of one. The chain combines TRBV2 with TRBJ2-7; TRBD2 matches at 9 bases. From germline, CDR1 is SNHLY and CDR2 FYNNEI. J gave up 1 base and V 1 base, and 2 bases lay outside the gene matches. The CDR3 is 15 amino acids. The CDR3 DNA reads as TGTGCCAGCAGTGAAGGGCTAGCGGGATCCTACGAGCAGTACTTC. This translates into CASSEGLAGSYEQYF.

The rearrangement joins TRBV15 to TRBJ1-1; no definite D call. The germline V gene encodes CDR1 LNHNV and CDR2 YYDKDF (reference sequence). V lost 3 bases and J lost 1, with 12 bases in between. The CDR3 length is 15 residues. This CDR3 reads CATSSGEPANTEAFF. CDR3 coding DNA: TGTGCCACCAGCAGCGGTGAGCCTGCGAACACTGAAGCTTTCTTT.

The chain is built from TRBV3-1 (or the pseudogene TRBV3-2) and TRBJ2-7, with D perhaps TRBD1 (5 bases). Between the trimmed V and J ends, which lost 0 bases and 9 bases, there was a span of 9 bases. Germline V gives CDR1 LGHDT, CDR2 YNNKEL (reference sequence). The CDR3 spans 12 residues. CDR3 nucleotides: TGTGCCAGCAGCCAAGAAACAGACAGGCAGTACTTC. Translation gives CASSQETDRQYF.

This clone was seen a few times. This chain uses TRBV5-1 with TRBJ2-3; unclear D gene. The CDR3 contains 14 residues. Germline V CDR1 and CDR2: SGHRS, YFSETQ. Trimming took 1 base from V and 2 from J, leaving 8 bases between them. This CDR3 reads CASSLLQNTDTQYF. CDR3 bases: TGCGCCAGCAGCTTGTTACAGAACACAGATACGCAGTATTTT. Drawing the rest from reference TRBV5-1 and TRBJ2-3, the complete variable domain is KAGVTQTPRYLIKTRGQQVTLSCSPISGHRSVSWYQQTPGQGLQFLFEYFSETQRNKGNFPGRFSGRQFSNSRSEMNVSTLELGDSALYLCASSLLQNTDTQYFGPGTRLTVL.

This rearrangement joins TRBV3-1 (or the pseudogene TRBV3-2) to TRBJ2-7; possible D gene TRBD1, 8 bases. Trimming pared 6 bases from V and 2 bases from J, leaving 14 bases between. CDR1 is LGHDT, CDR2 YNNKEL, per germline (reference sequence). The CDR3 extends over 14 amino acids. The CDR3 region is CASRLQGGTYEQYF. The CDR3 nucleotides read TGTGCCAGCAGGCTACAGGGGGGGACCTACGAGCAGTACTTC.

The V gene is TRBV6-5, the J gene TRBJ1-5; D ambiguous. V gave up 0 bases and J gave up 2 bases, with 8 bases separating them. CDR1 is MNHEY and CDR2 is SVGAGI in the germline V gene. The CDR3 loop spans 15 amino acids. CDR3 bases: TGTGCCAGCAGTTACTCAGGGCGGGGCAATCAGCCCCAGCATTTT. Protein: CASSYSGRGNQPQHF.

The chain carries TRBV21-1 and TRBJ1-3; the table's D call, TRBD1, was not checked against the DNA. TRBV21-1 is an annotated pseudogene. The CDR3 spans 16 residues. The DNA of the CDR3 is TGTGCCAGCAGCCCCAGTCCAACAACCTCTGGAAACACCATATATTTT. Encoded protein: CASSPSPTTSGNTIYF.